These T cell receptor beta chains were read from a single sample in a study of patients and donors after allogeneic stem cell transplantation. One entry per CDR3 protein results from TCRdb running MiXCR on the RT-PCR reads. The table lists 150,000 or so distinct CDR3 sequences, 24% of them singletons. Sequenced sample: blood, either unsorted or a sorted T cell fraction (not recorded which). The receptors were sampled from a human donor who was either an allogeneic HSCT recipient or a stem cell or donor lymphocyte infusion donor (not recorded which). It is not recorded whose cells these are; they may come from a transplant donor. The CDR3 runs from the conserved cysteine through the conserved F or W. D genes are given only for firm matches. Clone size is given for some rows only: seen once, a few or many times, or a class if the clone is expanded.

CDR3: CASSVVGLETQYF; DNA: TGTGCCAGCAGCGTAGTCGGGCTAGAGACCCAGTACTTC; V: TRBV9; J: TRBJ2-5; size: -; length: 13; D: -
CDR3: CASSLDIQAGGSYEQYF; DNA: TGTGCCAGCAGCTTAGACATTCAGGCAGGGGGCTCCTACGAGCAGTACTTC; V: TRBV7-9; J: TRBJ2-7; size: -; length: 17; D: TRBD1
CDR3: CSVELDYGYTF; DNA: TGCAGCGTTGAATTAGACTATGGCTACACCTTC; V: TRBV29-1; J: TRBJ1-2; size: -; length: 11; D: -
CDR3: CASSLPPETDHNEKLFF; DNA: TGCGCCAGCAGCCTCCCCCCGGAGACGGACCATAATGAAAAACTGTTTTTT; V: TRBV5-1; J: TRBJ1-4; size: few; length: 17; D: -
CDR3: CASSQDLVGNQETQYF; DNA: TGTGCCAGCAGCCAAGATCTTGTAGGGAACCAAGAGACCCAGTACTTC; V: TRBV14; J: TRBJ2-5; size: -; length: 16; D: -
CDR3: CASSQVGQGPGYGYTF; DNA: TGTGCCAGCAGCCAAGTGGGGCAGGGCCCTGGTTATGGCTACACCTTC; V: TRBV3-1; J: TRBJ1-2; size: -; length: 16; D: -
CDR3: CSASGLAGGNNEQFF; DNA: TGCAGTGCTAGTGGACTAGCGGGAGGCAACAATGAGCAGTTCTTC; V: TRBV20-1; J: TRBJ2-1; size: few; length: 15; D: TRBD2
CDR3: CSAGEVDTQYF; DNA: TGCAGCGCGGGAGAGGTAGATACGCAGTATTTT; V: TRBV29-1; J: TRBJ2-3; size: once; length: 11; D: -
CDR3: CASSLATGGPDNEQFF; DNA: TGTGCCAGCAGCTTAGCAACAGGGGGCCCAGACAATGAGCAGTTCTTC; V: TRBV7-9; J: TRBJ2-1; size: -; length: 16; D: TRBD1
CDR3: CSDDRVGTEAFF; DNA: TGCAGTGACGACAGGGTCGGCACTGAAGCTTTCTTT; V: TRBV20-1; J: TRBJ1-1; size: -; length: 12; D: TRBD1
CDR3: CASSFSGRSPLHF; DNA: TGTGCCAGCAGTTTTTCAGGAAGGTCACCCCTCCACTTT; V: TRBV12-3/TRBV12-4; J: TRBJ1-6; size: -; length: 13; D: -
CDR3: CASSPTGVPPDTQYF; DNA: TGTGCCAGCAGTCCTACTGGGGTGCCGCCAGATACGCAGTATTTT; V: TRBV12-3/TRBV12-4; J: TRBJ2-3; size: -; length: 15; D: -
CDR3: CASSYNPGLGTEAFF; DNA: TGTGCCAGCAGTTATAACCCCGGGCTAGGCACTGAAGCTTTCTTT; V: TRBV6-5; J: TRBJ1-1; size: -; length: 15; D: -
CDR3: CAIRSDRDQPQHF; DNA: TGTGCCATCAGATCTGACAGGGATCAGCCCCAGCATTTT; V: TRBV10-3; J: TRBJ1-5; size: many; length: 13; D: TRBD1
CDR3: CASSFRGGSPEAFF; DNA: TGTGCCAGCAGTTTTCGCGGGGGTAGCCCTGAAGCTTTCTTT; V: TRBV27; J: TRBJ1-1; size: few; length: 14; D: -
CDR3: CASSLADRDNSPLHF; DNA: TGTGCCAGCAGCTTGGCGGACCGAGACAATTCACCCCTCCACTTT; V: TRBV5-5; J: TRBJ1-6; size: -; length: 15; D: -
CDR3: CASSRTIQETQYF; DNA: TGTGCCAGCAGCAGGACTATCCAAGAGACCCAGTACTTC; V: TRBV5-8; J: TRBJ2-5; size: -; length: 13; D: -
CDR3: CASSGGGGGNTIYF; DNA: TGTGCCAGCAGCGGAGGGGGAGGCGGAAACACCATATATTTT; V: TRBV4-2; J: TRBJ1-3; size: -; length: 14; D: -
CDR3: CSVASGSTDTQYF; DNA: TGCAGCGTGGCTAGCGGTTCCACAGATACGCAGTATTTT; V: TRBV29-1; J: TRBJ2-3; size: few; length: 13; D: TRBD2
CDR3: CASSLGTSYQPQHF; DNA: TGTGCCAGCAGTTTAGGGACCTCATATCAGCCCCAGCATTTT; V: TRBV12-3/TRBV12-4; J: TRBJ1-5; size: many; length: 14; D: -
CDR3: CASSPRQGPATNEKLFF; DNA: TGTGCCAGCAGTCCGAGACAGGGCCCTGCAACTAATGAAAAACTGTTTTTT; V: TRBV12-3/TRBV12-4; J: TRBJ1-4; size: many; length: 17; D: TRBD1
CDR3: CASSLVGSTEAFF; DNA: TGCGCCAGCAGCTTGGTAGGGAGCACTGAAGCTTTCTTT; V: TRBV5-1; J: TRBJ1-1; size: few; length: 13; D: -
CDR3: CASTGDGADTQYF; DNA: TGTGCCAGCACCGGAGACGGGGCAGATACGCAGTATTTT; V: TRBV6-5; J: TRBJ2-3; size: -; length: 13; D: -
CDR3: CSAERGPYYGYTF; DNA: TGCAGTGCTGAGAGGGGGCCTTACTATGGCTACACCTTC; V: TRBV20-1; J: TRBJ1-2; size: -; length: 13; D: TRBD1
CDR3: CAWSVWGTEAFF; DNA: TGTGCCTGGAGTGTGTGGGGAACTGAAGCTTTCTTT; V: TRBV30; J: TRBJ1-1; size: -; length: 12; D: -
CDR3: CASSPRDRVYNEQFF; DNA: TGTGCCAGCAGCCCCCGGGACAGGGTCTACAATGAGCAGTTCTTC; V: TRBV7-2; J: TRBJ2-1; size: -; length: 15; D: TRBD1
CDR3: CASSLGWAGRGLSNQPQHF; DNA: TGTGCCAGCAGCTTGGGGTGGGCAGGACGGGGACTTAGCAATCAGCCCCAGCATTTT; V: TRBV12-3/TRBV12-4; J: TRBJ1-5; size: -; length: 19; D: -
CDR3: CASSTGGQFEQFF; DNA: TGTGCCAGCAGCACAGGGGGCCAATTTGAGCAGTTCTTC; V: TRBV12-3/TRBV12-4; J: TRBJ2-1; size: -; length: 13; D: TRBD1
CDR3: CASSRVATNEKLFF; DNA: TGTGCCAGCAGTAGAGTCGCCACTAATGAAAAACTGTTTTTT; V: TRBV6-5; J: TRBJ1-4; size: many; length: 14; D: -
CDR3: CASRSGVAGVYNEQFF; DNA: TGCGCCAGCAGGTCCGGAGTGGCGGGGGTATACAATGAGCAGTTCTTC; V: TRBV5-1; J: TRBJ2-1; size: -; length: 16; D: TRBD2